This T cell receptor (beta chain) was identified during a study of T cell responses to AZD1222 COVID-19 vaccine. This CDR3 has 13 residues. CDR1 is SGHTA and CDR2 is FQGTGA in the germline V gene. V lost 0 bases, J lost 6 bases, and 7 bases lay in between. Assay: immunoSEQ multiplex PCR; the TCRdb copy retains only in-frame clones and omits some. The table lists about 67,000 clones, under 90% of them singletons, with around 20% in the top ten. The clonotype originates from an adult in good health. Specimen: peripheral blood, collected on day 0 of AZD1222 vaccination. The gene calls are TRBV7-3 and TRBJ2-3; D is unresolved. CDR3 bases: TGTGCCAGCAGCTTAACCTCTCAGGATACGCAGTATTTT. Its translation: CASSLTSQDTQYF. Complete variable domain (other parts from reference TRBV7-3 and TRBJ2-3): GAGVSQTPSNKVTEKGKYVELRCDPISGHTALYWYRQSLGQGPEFLIYFQGTGAADDSGLPNDRFFAVRPEGSVSTLKIQRTERGDSAVYLCASSLTSQDTQYFGPGTRLTVL.